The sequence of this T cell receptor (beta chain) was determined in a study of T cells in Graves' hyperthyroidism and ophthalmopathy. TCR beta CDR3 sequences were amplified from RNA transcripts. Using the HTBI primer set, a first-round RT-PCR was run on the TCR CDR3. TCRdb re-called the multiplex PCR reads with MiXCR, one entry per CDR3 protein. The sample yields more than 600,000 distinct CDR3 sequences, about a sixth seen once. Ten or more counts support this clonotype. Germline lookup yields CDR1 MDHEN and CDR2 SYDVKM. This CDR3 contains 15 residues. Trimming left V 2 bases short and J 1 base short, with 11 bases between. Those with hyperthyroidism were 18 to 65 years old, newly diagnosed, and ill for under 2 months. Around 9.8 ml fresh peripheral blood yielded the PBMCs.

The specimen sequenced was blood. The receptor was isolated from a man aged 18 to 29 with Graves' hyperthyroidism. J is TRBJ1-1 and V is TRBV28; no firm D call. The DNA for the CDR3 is TGTGCCAGCAGTTTAATCGGCCACGAGAACACTGAAGCTTTCTTT. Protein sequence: CASSLIGHENTEAFF.